This T cell receptor beta chain emerged from a study of shared clonotypes between healthy human individuals. Findings and limits, study-wide: Compared with memory subsets, naive subsets generally had larger estimated richness.

A note on this clone: The antigen is not known.

The data were produced by immunoSEQ multiplex PCR, yet TCRdb's version contains in-frame clones alone and is incomplete. The data contain about 2 million clones, 95% of them seen just once; the ten biggest clones take up 0.1% to 0.15%. This CDR3 comprises 16 residues. After removal of 4 bases from V and 2 bases from J, the junction contained 7 bases not matched to a gene. Germline V gene sequence: CDR1 SGHKS, CDR2 YYEKEE (reference sequence). The TCR sequence derives from a man younger than 30 in good health. Sequenced: naive CD4+ T cells sorted from blood. Noted subset: CD45RA+ positively selected. V usage is TRBV5-5 and J usage is TRBJ2-2; 8 nucleotides align to TRBD1. In DNA form, the CDR3 reads TGTGCCAGCAGCCCACGGACAGGGCTAAACACCGGGGAGCTGTTTTTT. Translating it yields CASSPRTGLNTGELFF.